This TCR beta chain was identified during a study of regulatory T cells in long-lasting Graves disease. The study, taken as a whole, reports: The study found persistent patients shared more public clonotypes (approximately 2,700) than new patients (over 900). Having few samples may have compromised the accuracy.

Arm-PCR of CDR3 regions and iRepertoire HTBI primers were used to build TCR beta libraries. Under the authors' procedure: Throughout the samples, researchers identified 50 to 75 TRBV and 13 to 15 TRBJ segments. In TCRdb, the multiplex PCR reads were re-called with MiXCR into one record per CDR3 protein. For this entry, the V and J calls and clone size follow TCRdb and not the study's own pipeline. The data hold around 460,000 distinct CDR3 sequences, with around a fifth observed a single time. CDR3 length equals 14 residues. Trimming cost V 5 bases and J 8 bases, with 18 bases left between them. CDR1 is MDHEN and CDR2 is SYDVKM in the germline V gene. The time point was: persistent/refractory GD, antithyroid drugs over 5 years with positive TRAb. Scientists built the TCR library using RNA that was extracted from PBMCs. Graves' disease diagnosis followed American Thyroid Association guidelines. This clonotype was seen many times. Its specificity is unknown.

The sample in question was peripheral blood mononuclear cells (PBMCs), obtained when the disease was refractory, from a patient treated with antithyroid drugs. The chain couples TRBV28 to TRBJ1-2, with D uncertain. This clonotype was sampled from a female donor with Graves disease. The CDR3 is CASSPPPRGRGYTF. DNA for the CDR3: TGTGCCAGCAGTCCCCCACCCCGGGGTCGGGGCTACACCTTC.